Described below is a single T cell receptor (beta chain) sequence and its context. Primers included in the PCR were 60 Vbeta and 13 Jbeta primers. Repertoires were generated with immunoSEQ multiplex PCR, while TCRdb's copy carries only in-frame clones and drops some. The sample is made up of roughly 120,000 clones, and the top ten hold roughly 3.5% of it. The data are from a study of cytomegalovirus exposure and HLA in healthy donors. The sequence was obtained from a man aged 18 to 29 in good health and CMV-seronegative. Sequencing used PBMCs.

DNA for the CDR3: TGTGCCAGCTCACTAACAGGGGAGGGCAATCAGCCCCAGCATTTT. The encoded protein is CASSLTGEGNQPQHF. This rearrangement joins TRBV18 to TRBJ1-5; TRBD1 agrees at 7 bases. Per the germline V gene, CDR1 is KGHSH and CDR2 is LQKENI. Losses at the gene ends were 4 bases for V and 2 bases for J; bases not matched to a gene: 5. The CDR3 runs to 15 residues.